One and the same sample provided the 3 T cell receptor beta chains below, sequenced in a study of OX40 agonist ivuxolimab in advanced cancers. The data were produced by immunoSEQ multiplex PCR, yet TCRdb's version contains in-frame clones alone and is incomplete. This table has roughly 75,000 clones, about 94% appearing once. Specimen: CD4+ or CD8+ T cells sorted from blood, collected in a trial of the OX40 agonist ivuxolimab. These receptors were collected from an adult with an advanced solid tumor such as melanoma, head and neck, liver or kidney cancer.

V usage is TRBV27 and J usage is TRBJ1-5; 8 bases map to TRBD1. The CDR3 consists of 13 residues. The germline CDR1 and CDR2 sequences are MNHEY and SMNVEV (reference sequence). V shed 6 bases and J 7 bases; nucleotides not matched to a gene: 5. The CDR3 protein is CASSRDRGQPQHF. CDR3 bases: TGTGCCAGCAGCCGAGACAGGGGCCAGCCCCAGCATTTT.

The chain carries TRBV7-9 and TRBJ2-1; 10 bases are a match to TRBD2. Trimming removed 3 bases from V and 7 bases from J; junction bases left unmatched: 6. Germline V gene sequence: CDR1 SEHNR, CDR2 FQNEAQ (reference sequence). The CDR3 extends over 15 amino acids. CDR3 coding DNA: TGTGCCAGCAGCTTCGTAGCGGGAGGTCGTAATGAGCAGTTCTTC. Protein: CASSFVAGGRNEQFF.

The J gene is TRBJ2-7, the V gene TRBV27, with D hard to call. The ends were cut back, 3 bases at V and 5 bases at J, with 11 bases in the middle. The CDR3 runs 13 residues. CDR1 is MNHEY and CDR2 is SMNVEV in the germline V gene (reference sequence). The chain's CDR3 is CASSFGGSNEQYF. DNA of the CDR3: TGTGCCAGCAGTTTCGGCGGTTCAAACGAGCAGTACTTC.